This TCR beta chain was sequenced during a study of CD8 T cells in Susac syndrome. Germline CDR1 reads SNHLY; CDR2 reads FYNNEI. The CDR3 loop spans 16 amino acids. Deletions cut 1 base from V and 0 bases from J, with 7 bases between. Sequencing of TCR beta was performed on blood CD8+ and CD4+ T cells. The patients serving as multiple sclerosis controls were treatment-naive. They had stable or active relapsing-remitting disease and fulfilled revised McDonald criteria. Both CD4+ and CD8+ T cells were negatively isolated, and TEMRA cells underwent FACS enrichment. RNA was extracted with the RNeasy kit, and a quantity of roughly 0.45 to 1 ug was reverse transcribed using random hexamers. Amplification of TCR beta CDR3 across 54 Vbeta and 13 Jbeta was performed with immunoSEQ multiplex PCR. TCRdb passed the immunoSEQ multiplex PCR reads through MiXCR, listing each CDR3 protein once. The data show around 230,000 distinct CDR3 sequences, 95% seen once.

The sample taken for sequencing was CD4+ T cells from PBMCs. This chain links TRBV2 with TRBJ2-6, with D hard to call. The receptor was derived from a human donor with multiple sclerosis. The CDR3 protein is CASSEEWISGANVLTF. CDR3 nucleotides: TGTGCCAGCAGTGAAGAATGGATCTCTGGGGCCAACGTCCTGACTTTC. The complete variable domain, with remaining parts taken from reference TRBV2 and TRBJ2-6, reads EPEVTQTPSHQVTQMGQEVILRCVPISNHLYFYWYRQILGQKVEFLVSFYNNEISEKSEIFDDQFSVERPDGSNFTLKIRSTKLEDSAMYFCASSEEWISGANVLTFGAGSRLTVL.